Listed here is a single T cell receptor (beta chain). The data are from a study of siplizumab effects on memory and regulatory T cells. The data were produced by immunoSEQ multiplex PCR, yet TCRdb's version contains in-frame clones alone and is incomplete. The table lists roughly 120,000 clones, around nine tenths of them singletons. The origin of this receptor is a human donor in good health. The specimen was CD4+ T cells sorted from blood.

The CDR3: CASSRRSVGELFF. The DNA for the CDR3 is TGTGCCAGCAGCCGTCGTTCCGTCGGGGAGCTGTTTTTT. V gene TRBV7-2 combines with J gene TRBJ2-2; D gene ambiguous. V lost 5 bases and J 7 bases, leaving 11 bases between the germline ends. This CDR3 is built from 13 residues. Germline lookup yields CDR1 SGHTA and CDR2 FQGNSA.